The T cell receptor (beta chain) under discussion was sequenced for a study of blood T cell repertoires in COVID-19. Study as a whole: The study drew acute and convalescent COVID-19 samples from the United States, Italy and Spain. Nucleic acid was either cDNA or gDNA, and it came from T cells, B-cell-depleted T cells, or PBMCs.

The method was immunoSEQ multiplex PCR; TCRdb's version includes in-frame clones alone and lacks a portion of them. This table has 430,000 or so clones, 70% to 90% appearing once. The specimen sequenced was PBMCs or T cells enriched from blood (not recorded which). This clonotype originated in a young woman who had been exposed to COVID-19.

CDR3 bases: TGTGCCAGCGCACGGCTAGCGGGGGAAGAGACCCAGTACTTC. Translating it yields CASARLAGEETQYF. The genes are TRBV28 and TRBJ2-5, with 10 bases that match TRBD2. The CDR3 contains 14 residues. Germline CDR1 and CDR2: MDHEN and SYDVKM. V lost 8 bases, J lost 3 bases, and 6 bases stayed unmatched.